The TCR beta chain described here comes from a study of blood T cells in healthy people across ages. Findings and caveats of the study: There were more naive CD4+ cells and higher diversity in long-lived donors than in aged donors. A roughly linear age-dependent decrease characterized TCR beta diversity per million T cells.

Trimming at V came to 1 base and at J to 2 bases, leaving 6 bases not matched to a gene. Germline V lookup: CDR1 SGHAT, CDR2 FQNNGV. The CDR3 has 17 amino acids. PBMCs, at least 7 million per sample, were isolated. The second PCR ran roughly 7 to 11 cycles with a sample-barcoded 5' primer and J-beta primers. Each of the cDNA molecules was tagged by a template-switch adaptor with 12 random nucleotides. TCRdb processed the 5' RACE reads anew with MiXCR; each CDR3 protein has one entry. Altogether approximately 1,000,000 distinct CDR3 sequences are present, 40% to 55% being singletons, with the ten largest covering over 15%. This clonotype was seen only a few times. The antigen remains undetermined.

The J gene is TRBJ2-7, the V gene TRBV11-2; 12 positions match TRBD2. The sequenced sample consisted of blood. This clonotype was sampled from a woman aged 55-70 years in good health. The CDR3 is CASSLVLAGGNAYEQYF. The CDR3 DNA is TGTGCCAGCAGCTTAGTGCTAGCGGGAGGGAACGCCTACGAGCAGTACTTC.